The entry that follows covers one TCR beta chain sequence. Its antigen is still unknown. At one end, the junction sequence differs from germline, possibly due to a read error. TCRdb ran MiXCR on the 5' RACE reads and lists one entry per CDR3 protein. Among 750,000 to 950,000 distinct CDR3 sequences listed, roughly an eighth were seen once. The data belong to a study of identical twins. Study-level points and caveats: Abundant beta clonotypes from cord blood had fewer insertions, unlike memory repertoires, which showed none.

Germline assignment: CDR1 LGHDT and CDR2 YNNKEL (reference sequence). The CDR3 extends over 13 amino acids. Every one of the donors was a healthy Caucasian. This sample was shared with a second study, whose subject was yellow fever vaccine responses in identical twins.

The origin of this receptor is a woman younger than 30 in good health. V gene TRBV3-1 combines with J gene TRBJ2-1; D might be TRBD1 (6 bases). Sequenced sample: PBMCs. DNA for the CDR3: TGTGTCAGCAGCCAATCTGGCGATAGGGGGTCGTTCTTC. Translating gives CVSSQSGDRGSFF.